The 20 T cell receptor beta chains presented below share a single source sample, sequenced in a study of blood T cell repertoires in COVID-19. Clones were read by immunoSEQ multiplex PCR, and TCRdb kept only the in-frame ones, dropping some. The sample has about 80,000 clones, about 91% seen once. The sequencing sample was made of peripheral blood. These receptors all stem from a woman older than 75 with acute or convalescent COVID-19.

The chain is built from TRBV24-1 and TRBJ2-2; D unclear. Germline CDR1 KGHDR, CDR2 SFDVKD. The CDR3 is 15 residues long. Trimming removed 3 bases from V and 8 bases from J, with 15 bases in between. The CDR3 is CATSDPDSYQGELFF. The CDR3 DNA is TGTGCCACCAGTGATCCCGACTCTTATCAGGGGGAGCTGTTTTTT.

The J gene is TRBJ1-1, the V gene TRBV5-1, with 8 bases identical to TRBD1. CDR1 is SGHRS and CDR2 is YFSETQ in the germline V gene. This CDR3 region has 15 residues. V lost 2 bases to trimming and J lost 1 base; unmatched junction nucleotides: 4. CDR3 sequence (DNA): TGCGCCAGCAGCTTCGGACAGGGACCGAACACTGAAGCTTTCTTT. This encodes CASSFGQGPNTEAFF.

The rearrangement links TRBV7-3 to TRBJ2-2, with D perhaps matching TRBD1 (6 bases). The germline gives CDR1 SGHTA, CDR2 FQGTGA. The CDR3 totals 13 residues. Deletions cut 4 bases from V and 5 bases from J, with 8 bases between. CDR3 region: CASSSDRTGELFF. CDR3 DNA: TGTGCCAGCAGCTCGGACAGAACCGGGGAGCTGTTTTTT. The full variable domain, with the rest looked up from reference TRBV7-3 and TRBJ2-2, is GAGVSQTPSNKVTEKGKYVELRCDPISGHTALYWYRQSLGQGPEFLIYFQGTGAADDSGLPNDRFFAVRPEGSVSTLKIQRTERGDSAVYLCASSSDRTGELFFGEGSRLTVL.

V and J are TRBV6-5 and TRBJ1-5; D is uncertain. The length of the CDR3 is 13 residues. Germline assignment: CDR1 MNHEY and CDR2 SVGAGI. V was pared by 7 bases and J by 7 bases, with 14 bases between. The CDR3 loop is CASTEYRRQPQHF. CDR3 sequence (DNA): TGTGCCAGCACGGAATACAGACGGCAGCCCCAGCATTTT.

This clone was counted once. The chain carries TRBV18 and TRBJ2-3, with D possibly being TRBD2 (5 bases). The germline V gene encodes CDR1 KGHSH and CDR2 LQKENI. The CDR3 is 15 residues long. Trimming stripped 5 bases from V and 2 bases from J, with 14 bases between. In DNA form, the CDR3 reads TGTGCCAGCTCAGAAACTCGGGGTTCCACAGATACGCAGTATTTT. Translating it yields CASSETRGSTDTQYF.

The chain links TRBV12-3 or TRBV12-4 to TRBJ1-2; D call uncertain. V dropped 5 bases and J dropped 4 bases, with 8 bases sitting between them. CDR3 length: 12 residues. The chain's CDR3 is CASSAAGYGYTF. The CDR3 nucleotides are TGTGCCAGCAGTGCGGCGGGCTATGGCTACACCTTC.

The J gene is TRBJ1-5, the V gene TRBV19; tentatively, D is TRBD1 (6 bases). In germline, CDR1 is LNHDA, CDR2 SQIVND (reference sequence). V was clipped by 0 bases and J by 2 bases, with 14 bases between them. This CDR3 contains 17 residues. The CDR3 DNA reads TGTGCCAGTAGTATAGATACAGGGTCACGGGGCAATCAGCCCCAGCATTTT. Residues: CASSIDTGSRGNQPQHF.

The V gene is TRBV2, the J gene TRBJ1-5; D is unresolved. Per the germline V gene, CDR1 is SNHLY and CDR2 is FYNNEI. This CDR3 spans 13 amino acids. Trimming pared 7 bases from V and 2 bases from J, leaving 9 bases between. The CDR3 spells CASTTVGNQPQHF. The CDR3 DNA sequence: TGTGCCAGCACAACTGTGGGCAATCAGCCCCAGCATTTT.

V usage is TRBV6-1 and J usage is TRBJ1-5, with 11 bases fitting TRBD1. The J segment lost 6 bases and the V segment lost 4 bases, leaving 8 bases of the junction unmatched. CDR1 and CDR2 from the germline V gene are MNHNS and SASEGT. The CDR3 consists of 16 residues. Here the CDR3 reads CASSAELDRGRQPQHF. As DNA, the CDR3 is TGTGCCAGCAGTGCTGAGTTGGACAGGGGGCGTCAGCCCCAGCATTTT.

The chain combines TRBV7-9 with TRBJ1-2; 8 positions agree with TRBD1. Looked up from germline, CDR1 is SEHNR and CDR2 is FQNEAQ (reference sequence). The CDR3 is 15 residues long. J lost 4 bases, V lost 0 bases, and 4 bases had no gene match. The CDR3 DNA follows: TGTGCCAGCAGCTTAGCGGACAGGGAGAGCTATGGCTACACCTTC. This translates into CASSLADRESYGYTF.

This clone was observed once. This chain connects TRBV6-5 to TRBJ2-1; 9 bases align to TRBD1. Germline CDR1 reads MNHEY; CDR2 reads SVGAGI. This CDR3 has 15 residues. The V and J ends lost 5 bases and 5 bases, in that order; junction bases with no gene match: 7. Here the CDR3 reads CASSPRQGVDNEQFF. The CDR3 DNA sequence: TGTGCCAGCAGTCCACGACAGGGGGTCGACAATGAGCAGTTCTTC.

V and J are TRBV18 and TRBJ1-2; 8 bases align to TRBD1. Trimming at V came to 3 bases and at J to 3 bases, leaving 6 bases not matched to a gene. This CDR3 is built from 15 residues. From germline, CDR1 is KGHSH and CDR2 LQKENI. The CDR3: CASSPGQEPYYGYTF. Written as DNA, the CDR3 is TGTGCCAGCTCACCGGGACAGGAACCCTACTATGGCTACACCTTC.

CDR3 protein: CASSPLPGRGSTGELFF. The CDR3 DNA sequence: TGTGCCAGCTCACCACTTCCAGGGAGGGGAAGCACCGGGGAGCTGTTTTTT. The chain couples TRBV18 to TRBJ2-2; 7 nucleotides agree with TRBD2. This CDR3 is 17 amino acids long. Losses at the gene ends were 1 base for V and 4 bases for J; bases not matched to a gene: 9. CDR1 and CDR2 (germline): KGHSH, LQKENI.

On this clone itself: One end of the junction fails to match germline, which may point to a read error. The chain is built from TRBV7-7 and TRBJ2-7, with D perhaps matching TRBD2 (7 bases). CDR3 length: 14 residues. Germline V lookup: CDR1 SSHAT, CDR2 FNYEAQ (reference sequence). CDR3 nucleotide sequence: TGTGCTAGCAGCCCCGGGGGGACACACTACGAGCAGTACTTC. It encodes CASSPGGTHYEQYF.

V gene TRBV3-1 (or the pseudogene TRBV3-2) combines with J gene TRBJ2-5, with 9 nucleotides matching TRBD2. Looked up from germline, CDR1 is LGHDT and CDR2 is YNNKEL (reference sequence). J lost 5 bases, V lost 4 bases, and 8 bases had no gene match. This CDR3 region has 15 residues. This chain's CDR3 is CASSRGGDPRETQYF. The CDR3 DNA reads TGTGCCAGCAGCCGCGGGGGGGATCCCCGCGAGACCCAGTACTTC.

The genes are TRBV30 and TRBJ1-1; possible D gene TRBD1, 6 bases. V was cut by 0 bases and J by 5 bases, with 10 bases left in between. The CDR3 is 13 amino acids. The germline CDR1 and CDR2 sequences are GTSNPN and SVGIG (reference sequence). CDR3 region: CAWSVGGGTEAFF. DNA for the CDR3: TGTGCCTGGAGTGTAGGGGGGGGGACTGAAGCTTTCTTT.

The count of this clone is one. This chain connects TRBV7-3 to TRBJ2-1, with 13 bases lining up with TRBD2. The CDR3 runs 19 residues. CDR1 and CDR2 (germline): SGHTA, FQGTGA. Losses at the gene ends were 8 bases for V and 0 bases for J; bases not matched to a gene: 13. CDR3 sequence (DNA): TGTGCCAGCGTAACCGGGACTAGCGGGATTCCGAGCTCCTACAATGAGCAGTTCTTC. Amino acid sequence: CASVTGTSGIPSSYNEQFF.

The V call is TRBV15, the J call TRBJ2-7; tentative D call: TRBD1 (6 bases). Germline assignment: CDR1 LNHNV and CDR2 YYDKDF (reference sequence). The germline V and J ends were trimmed by 0 bases and 0 bases, with 9 bases remaining between them. The length of the CDR3 is 15 residues. CDR3 DNA sequence: TGTGCCACCAGCAGAGATGGGACACTCTCCTACGAGCAGTACTTC. Translated: CATSRDGTLSYEQYF.

The rearrangement links TRBV6-6 to TRBJ2-5, with 11 bases identical to TRBD2. The junction had 13 bases not matched to a gene; V was cut back by 5 bases and J by 5 bases. The CDR3 is 17 amino acids. Germline loops: CDR1 MNHNY, CDR2 SVGAGI (reference sequence). CDR3 loop: CASSPSSGRKRGETQYF. The CDR3 DNA sequence: TGTGCCAGCAGTCCCTCTAGCGGGAGGAAAAGGGGGGAGACCCAGTACTTC.

The chain employs TRBV6-1 and TRBJ1-2; no clear D. Trimming took 0 bases from V and 1 from J, leaving 9 bases between them. From germline, CDR1 is MNHNS and CDR2 SASEGT. This CDR3 contains 15 residues. CDR3 bases: TGTGCCAGCAGTGAAGCAGGAACTATTAACTATGGCTACACCTTC. Its translation: CASSEAGTINYGYTF.